This T cell receptor (beta chain) was sequenced for a study of T-cell reconstitution after alpha-beta-depleted transplantation in children. The authors prepared the TCRbeta library with unique molecular identifiers. TCRdb ran MiXCR on the PCR reads and lists one entry per CDR3 protein. This table holds 640,000 or so distinct CDR3 sequences, roughly 17% found once. The ends lost 3 bases at V and 5 bases at J; junction bases unmatched: 11. The germline V gene has CDR1 MDHEN and CDR2 SYDVKM. This CDR3 has 16 amino acids. The receptor was derived from a human donor who donated a stem cell graft to a child with acute myeloid leukemia. The rearrangement links TRBV28 to TRBJ1-1; 8 bases line up with TRBD1. The sequencing here drew on PBMCs from the stem cell graft donor, taken from the stem cell graft. In DNA form, the CDR3 reads TGTGCCAGCAGTTTCCTATCAGGGGGCGTTGGGACTGAAGCTTTCTTT. Its protein product is CASSFLSGGVGTEAFF.